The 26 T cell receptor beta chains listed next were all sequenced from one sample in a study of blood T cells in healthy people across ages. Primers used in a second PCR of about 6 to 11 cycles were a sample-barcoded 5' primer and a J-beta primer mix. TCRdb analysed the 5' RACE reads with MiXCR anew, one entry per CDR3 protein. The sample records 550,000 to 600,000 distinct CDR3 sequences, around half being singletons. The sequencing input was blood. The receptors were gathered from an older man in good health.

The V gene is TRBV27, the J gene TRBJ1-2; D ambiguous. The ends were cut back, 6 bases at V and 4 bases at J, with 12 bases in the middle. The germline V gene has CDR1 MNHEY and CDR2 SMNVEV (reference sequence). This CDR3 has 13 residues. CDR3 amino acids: CASSPTSSYGYTF. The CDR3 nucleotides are TGTGCCAGCAGCCCGACATCAAGCTATGGCTACACCTTC.

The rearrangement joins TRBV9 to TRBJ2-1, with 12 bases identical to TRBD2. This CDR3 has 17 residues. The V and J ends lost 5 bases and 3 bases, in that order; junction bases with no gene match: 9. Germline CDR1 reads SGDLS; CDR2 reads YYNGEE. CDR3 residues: CASSPTSGGPYYNEQFF. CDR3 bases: TGTGCCAGCAGTCCGACTAGCGGGGGACCCTACTACAATGAGCAGTTCTTC.

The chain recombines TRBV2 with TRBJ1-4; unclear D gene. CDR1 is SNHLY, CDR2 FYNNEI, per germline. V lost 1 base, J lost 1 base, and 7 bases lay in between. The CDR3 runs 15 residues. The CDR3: CASSEGSVTNEKLFF. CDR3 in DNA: TGTGCCAGCAGTGAAGGATCCGTAACTAATGAAAAACTGTTTTTT. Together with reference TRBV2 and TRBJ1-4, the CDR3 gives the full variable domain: EPEVTQTPSHQVTQMGQEVILRCVPISNHLYFYWYRQILGQKVEFLVSFYNNEISEKSEIFDDQFSVERPDGSNFTLKIRSTKLEDSAMYFCASSEGSVTNEKLFFGSGTQLSVL.

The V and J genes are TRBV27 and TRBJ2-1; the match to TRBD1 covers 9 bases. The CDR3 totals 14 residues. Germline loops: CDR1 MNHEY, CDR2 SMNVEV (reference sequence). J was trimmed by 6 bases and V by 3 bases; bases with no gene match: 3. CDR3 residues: CASSFLTGGNEQFF. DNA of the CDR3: TGTGCCAGCAGTTTTCTGACAGGGGGCAATGAGCAGTTCTTC.

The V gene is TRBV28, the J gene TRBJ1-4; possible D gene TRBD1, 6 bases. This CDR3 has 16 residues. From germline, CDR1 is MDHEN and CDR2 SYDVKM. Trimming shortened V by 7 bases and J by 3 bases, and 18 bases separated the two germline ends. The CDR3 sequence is CASISAGGQANEKLFF. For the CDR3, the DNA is TGTGCCAGCATCTCTGCGGGGGGGCAAGCTAATGAAAAACTGTTTTTT.

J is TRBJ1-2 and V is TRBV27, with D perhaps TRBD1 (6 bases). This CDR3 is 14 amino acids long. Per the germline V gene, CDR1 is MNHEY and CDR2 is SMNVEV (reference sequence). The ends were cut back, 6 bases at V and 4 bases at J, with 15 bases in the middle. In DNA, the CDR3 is TGTGCCAGCAGACCTAGTGGACAGAGCTATGGCTACACCTTC. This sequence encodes CASRPSGQSYGYTF.

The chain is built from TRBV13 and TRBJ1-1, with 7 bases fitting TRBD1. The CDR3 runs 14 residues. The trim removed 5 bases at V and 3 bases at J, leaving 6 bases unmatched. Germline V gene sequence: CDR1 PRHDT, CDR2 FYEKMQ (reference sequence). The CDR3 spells CASSKTGRDTEAFF. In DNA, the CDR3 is TGTGCCAGCAGCAAGACAGGGAGGGACACTGAAGCTTTCTTT. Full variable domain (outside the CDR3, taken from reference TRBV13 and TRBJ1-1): AAGVIQSPRHLIKEKRETATLKCYPIPRHDTVYWYQQGPGQDPQFLISFYEKMQSDKGSIPDRFSAQQFSDYHSELNMSSLELGDSALYFCASSKTGRDTEAFFGQGTRLTVV.

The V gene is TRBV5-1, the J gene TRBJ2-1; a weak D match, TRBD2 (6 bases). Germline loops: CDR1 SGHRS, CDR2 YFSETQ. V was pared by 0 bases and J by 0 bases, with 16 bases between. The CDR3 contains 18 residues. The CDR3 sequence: CASSLAPSGGSSYNEQFF. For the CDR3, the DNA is TGCGCCAGCAGCTTGGCCCCGTCTGGGGGGAGCTCCTACAATGAGCAGTTCTTC. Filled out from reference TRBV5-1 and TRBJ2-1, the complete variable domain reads KAGVTQTPRYLIKTRGQQVTLSCSPISGHRSVSWYQQTPGQGLQFLFEYFSETQRNKGNFPGRFSGRQFSNSRSEMNVSTLELGDSALYLCASSLAPSGGSSYNEQFFGPGTRLTVL.

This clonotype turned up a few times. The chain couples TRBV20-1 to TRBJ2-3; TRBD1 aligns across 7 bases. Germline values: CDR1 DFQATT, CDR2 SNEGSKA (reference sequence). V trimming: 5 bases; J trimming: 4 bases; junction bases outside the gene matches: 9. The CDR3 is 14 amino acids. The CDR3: CSAARDRGADTQYF. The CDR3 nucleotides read TGCAGTGCTGCCCGGGACAGAGGAGCAGATACGCAGTATTTT.

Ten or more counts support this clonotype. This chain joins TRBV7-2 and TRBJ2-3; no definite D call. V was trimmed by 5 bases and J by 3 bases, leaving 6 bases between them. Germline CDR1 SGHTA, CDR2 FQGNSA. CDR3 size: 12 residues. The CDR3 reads CASSLYTDTQYF. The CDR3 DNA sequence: TGTGCCAGCAGCCTATATACAGATACGCAGTATTTT.

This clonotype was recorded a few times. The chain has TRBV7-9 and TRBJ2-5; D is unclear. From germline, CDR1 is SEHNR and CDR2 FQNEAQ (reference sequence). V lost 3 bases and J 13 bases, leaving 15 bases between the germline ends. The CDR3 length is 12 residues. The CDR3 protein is CASSLQDNRLYF. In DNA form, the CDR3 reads TGTGCCAGCAGCTTGCAAGACAACCGCCTGTACTTC.

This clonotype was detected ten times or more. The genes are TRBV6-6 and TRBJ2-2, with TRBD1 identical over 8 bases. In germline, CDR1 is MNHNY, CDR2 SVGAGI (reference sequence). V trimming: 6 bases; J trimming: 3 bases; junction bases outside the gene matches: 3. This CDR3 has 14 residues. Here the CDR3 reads CASRDRGDTGELFF. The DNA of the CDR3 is TGTGCCAGCAGAGACAGGGGTGACACCGGGGAGCTGTTTTTT.

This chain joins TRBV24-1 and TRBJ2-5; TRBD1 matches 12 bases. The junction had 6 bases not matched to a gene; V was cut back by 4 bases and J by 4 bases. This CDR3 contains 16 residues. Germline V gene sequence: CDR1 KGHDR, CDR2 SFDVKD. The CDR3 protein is CATSDPGTGGGETQYF. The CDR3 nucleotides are TGTGCCACCAGTGACCCTGGGACAGGGGGCGGAGAGACCCAGTACTTC.

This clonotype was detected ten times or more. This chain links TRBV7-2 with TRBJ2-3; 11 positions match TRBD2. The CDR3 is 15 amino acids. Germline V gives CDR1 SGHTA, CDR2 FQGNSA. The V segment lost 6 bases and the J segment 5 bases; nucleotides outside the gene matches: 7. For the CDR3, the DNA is TGTGCCAGCAGTCGTAGCGGGAGGGCCCTAGATACGCAGTATTTT. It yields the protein CASSRSGRALDTQYF.

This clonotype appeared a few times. This chain's CDR3 is CASSPDTGLGYTF. CDR3 bases: TGTGCCAGCAGCCCAGACACAGGGTTAGGCTACACCTTC. This chain joins TRBV7-2 and TRBJ1-2; maybe TRBD1 (6 bases). In germline, CDR1 is SGHTA, CDR2 FQGNSA. The CDR3 runs 13 residues. Deletions cut 5 bases from V and 8 bases from J, with 15 bases between.

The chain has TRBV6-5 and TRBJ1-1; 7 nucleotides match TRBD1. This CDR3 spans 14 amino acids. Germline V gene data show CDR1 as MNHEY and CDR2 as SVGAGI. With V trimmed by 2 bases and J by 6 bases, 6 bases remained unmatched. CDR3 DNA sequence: TGTGCCAGCAGTTACGACGCAGGGGGGGCTGAAGCTTTCTTT. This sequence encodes CASSYDAGGAEAFF.

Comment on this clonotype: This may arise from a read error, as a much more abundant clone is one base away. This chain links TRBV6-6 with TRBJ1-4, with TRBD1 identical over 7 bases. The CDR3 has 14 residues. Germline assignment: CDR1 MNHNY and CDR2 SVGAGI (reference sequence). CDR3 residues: CASSYSGGREKPFF. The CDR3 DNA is TGTGCCAGCAGTTATTCAGGGGGGCGGGAAAAACCGTTTTTT.

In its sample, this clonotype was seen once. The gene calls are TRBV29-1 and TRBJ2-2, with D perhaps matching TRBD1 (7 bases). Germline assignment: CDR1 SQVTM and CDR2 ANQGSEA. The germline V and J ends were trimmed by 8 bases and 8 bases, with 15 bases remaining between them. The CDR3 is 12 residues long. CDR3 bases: TGCAGCACACGCAGGGGGGCGGGGGAGCTGTTTTTT. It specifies CSTRRGAGELFF.

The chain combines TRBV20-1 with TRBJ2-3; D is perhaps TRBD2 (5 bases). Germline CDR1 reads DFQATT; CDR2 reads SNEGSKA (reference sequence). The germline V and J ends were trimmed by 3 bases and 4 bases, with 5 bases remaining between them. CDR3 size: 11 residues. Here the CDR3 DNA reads TGCAGTGCTAGGAGGGCAGATACGCAGTATTTT. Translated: CSARRADTQYF.

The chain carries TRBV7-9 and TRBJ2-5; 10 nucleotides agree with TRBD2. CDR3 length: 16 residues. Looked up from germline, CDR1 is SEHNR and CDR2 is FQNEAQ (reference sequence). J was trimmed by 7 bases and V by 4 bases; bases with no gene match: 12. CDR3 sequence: CASSSATLAGEGTQYF. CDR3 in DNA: TGTGCCAGCAGCTCAGCGACCCTAGCGGGGGAAGGGACCCAGTACTTC.

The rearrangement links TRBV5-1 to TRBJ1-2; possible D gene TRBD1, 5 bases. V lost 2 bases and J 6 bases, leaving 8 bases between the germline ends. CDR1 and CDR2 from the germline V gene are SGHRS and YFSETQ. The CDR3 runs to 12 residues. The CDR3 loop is CASSLAGNGYTF. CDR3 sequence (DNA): TGCGCCAGCAGCTTAGCAGGGAATGGCTACACCTTC.

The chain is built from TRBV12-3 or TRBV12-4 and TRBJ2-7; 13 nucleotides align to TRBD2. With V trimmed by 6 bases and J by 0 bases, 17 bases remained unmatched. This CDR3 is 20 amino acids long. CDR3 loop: CASSLTPGLAGLPSSYEQYF. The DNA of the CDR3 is TGTGCCAGCAGCCTCACTCCGGGACTAGCGGGATTACCCAGCTCCTACGAGCAGTACTTC.

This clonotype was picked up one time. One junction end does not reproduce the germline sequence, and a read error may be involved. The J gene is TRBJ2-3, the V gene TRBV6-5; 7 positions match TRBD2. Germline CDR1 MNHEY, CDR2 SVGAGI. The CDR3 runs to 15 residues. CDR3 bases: TGTGCCAGCAGTTACTCCGGGACTAACAAAGATACGCGGTATTTC. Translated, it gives CASSYSGTNKDTRYF.

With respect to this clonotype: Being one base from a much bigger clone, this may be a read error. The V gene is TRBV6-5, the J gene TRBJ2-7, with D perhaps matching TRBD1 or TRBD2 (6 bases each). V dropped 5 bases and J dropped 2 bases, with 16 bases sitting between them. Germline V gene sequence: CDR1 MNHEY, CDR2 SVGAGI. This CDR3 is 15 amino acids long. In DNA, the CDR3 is TGTGCCAGCAGTAAGACTGGAGGGGGTCCCTACGAGCAGTACTTC. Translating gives CASSKTGGGPYEQYF.

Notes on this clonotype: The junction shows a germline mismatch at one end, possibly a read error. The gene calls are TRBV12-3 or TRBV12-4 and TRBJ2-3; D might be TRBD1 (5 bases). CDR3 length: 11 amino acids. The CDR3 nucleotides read TGTGCCAGCAAAAACACAGGTACGCAGTATTTT. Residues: CASKNTGTQYF.

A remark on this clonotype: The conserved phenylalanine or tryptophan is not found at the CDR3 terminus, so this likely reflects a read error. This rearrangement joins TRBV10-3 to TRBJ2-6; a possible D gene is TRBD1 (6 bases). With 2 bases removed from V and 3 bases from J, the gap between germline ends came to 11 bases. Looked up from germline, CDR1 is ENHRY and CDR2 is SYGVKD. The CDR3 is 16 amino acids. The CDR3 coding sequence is TGTGCCATCAGTGAGCCAGGACAGCTTGGGGCCAACGTCCTGACTCTC. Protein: CAISEPGQLGANVLTL.